This T cell receptor (beta chain) is drawn from a study of T cell repertoires in cytomegalovirus infection. Study-level background: Through public TCR beta signatures, both CMV infection and matching HLA type were indicated.

A single record per CDR3 protein comes from TCRdb applying MiXCR to the reads. Of under 800,000 distinct CDR3 sequences listed, approximately 25% were seen once; the top ten hold around 7.6%. As for this clonotype: Antigen: not known.

Broader study findings: The study found HLA-C-restricted CMV-specific TCR beta clonotypes dominating the ex vivo response. Summed public TCR beta family frequency identified CMV carriers bearing the relevant HLA.

Sequenced sample: CD8+ T cells from PBMCs. This clonotype was obtained from a human donor in good health (CMV status not recorded). Some clones in this sample may be carry-over from other donors' samples.

CDR3 sequence reads: CASSPVGQGLWTGELFF. CDR3 coding DNA: TGTGCCAGCAGCCCCGTCGGACAGGGTTTATGGACCGGGGAGCTGTTTTTT. The chain couples TRBV7-6 to TRBJ2-2; TRBD1 aligns across 8 bases. The V and J ends lost 5 bases and 5 bases, in that order; junction bases with no gene match: 13. Germline CDR1 is SGHVS and CDR2 is FNYEAQ. The CDR3 has 17 amino acids.